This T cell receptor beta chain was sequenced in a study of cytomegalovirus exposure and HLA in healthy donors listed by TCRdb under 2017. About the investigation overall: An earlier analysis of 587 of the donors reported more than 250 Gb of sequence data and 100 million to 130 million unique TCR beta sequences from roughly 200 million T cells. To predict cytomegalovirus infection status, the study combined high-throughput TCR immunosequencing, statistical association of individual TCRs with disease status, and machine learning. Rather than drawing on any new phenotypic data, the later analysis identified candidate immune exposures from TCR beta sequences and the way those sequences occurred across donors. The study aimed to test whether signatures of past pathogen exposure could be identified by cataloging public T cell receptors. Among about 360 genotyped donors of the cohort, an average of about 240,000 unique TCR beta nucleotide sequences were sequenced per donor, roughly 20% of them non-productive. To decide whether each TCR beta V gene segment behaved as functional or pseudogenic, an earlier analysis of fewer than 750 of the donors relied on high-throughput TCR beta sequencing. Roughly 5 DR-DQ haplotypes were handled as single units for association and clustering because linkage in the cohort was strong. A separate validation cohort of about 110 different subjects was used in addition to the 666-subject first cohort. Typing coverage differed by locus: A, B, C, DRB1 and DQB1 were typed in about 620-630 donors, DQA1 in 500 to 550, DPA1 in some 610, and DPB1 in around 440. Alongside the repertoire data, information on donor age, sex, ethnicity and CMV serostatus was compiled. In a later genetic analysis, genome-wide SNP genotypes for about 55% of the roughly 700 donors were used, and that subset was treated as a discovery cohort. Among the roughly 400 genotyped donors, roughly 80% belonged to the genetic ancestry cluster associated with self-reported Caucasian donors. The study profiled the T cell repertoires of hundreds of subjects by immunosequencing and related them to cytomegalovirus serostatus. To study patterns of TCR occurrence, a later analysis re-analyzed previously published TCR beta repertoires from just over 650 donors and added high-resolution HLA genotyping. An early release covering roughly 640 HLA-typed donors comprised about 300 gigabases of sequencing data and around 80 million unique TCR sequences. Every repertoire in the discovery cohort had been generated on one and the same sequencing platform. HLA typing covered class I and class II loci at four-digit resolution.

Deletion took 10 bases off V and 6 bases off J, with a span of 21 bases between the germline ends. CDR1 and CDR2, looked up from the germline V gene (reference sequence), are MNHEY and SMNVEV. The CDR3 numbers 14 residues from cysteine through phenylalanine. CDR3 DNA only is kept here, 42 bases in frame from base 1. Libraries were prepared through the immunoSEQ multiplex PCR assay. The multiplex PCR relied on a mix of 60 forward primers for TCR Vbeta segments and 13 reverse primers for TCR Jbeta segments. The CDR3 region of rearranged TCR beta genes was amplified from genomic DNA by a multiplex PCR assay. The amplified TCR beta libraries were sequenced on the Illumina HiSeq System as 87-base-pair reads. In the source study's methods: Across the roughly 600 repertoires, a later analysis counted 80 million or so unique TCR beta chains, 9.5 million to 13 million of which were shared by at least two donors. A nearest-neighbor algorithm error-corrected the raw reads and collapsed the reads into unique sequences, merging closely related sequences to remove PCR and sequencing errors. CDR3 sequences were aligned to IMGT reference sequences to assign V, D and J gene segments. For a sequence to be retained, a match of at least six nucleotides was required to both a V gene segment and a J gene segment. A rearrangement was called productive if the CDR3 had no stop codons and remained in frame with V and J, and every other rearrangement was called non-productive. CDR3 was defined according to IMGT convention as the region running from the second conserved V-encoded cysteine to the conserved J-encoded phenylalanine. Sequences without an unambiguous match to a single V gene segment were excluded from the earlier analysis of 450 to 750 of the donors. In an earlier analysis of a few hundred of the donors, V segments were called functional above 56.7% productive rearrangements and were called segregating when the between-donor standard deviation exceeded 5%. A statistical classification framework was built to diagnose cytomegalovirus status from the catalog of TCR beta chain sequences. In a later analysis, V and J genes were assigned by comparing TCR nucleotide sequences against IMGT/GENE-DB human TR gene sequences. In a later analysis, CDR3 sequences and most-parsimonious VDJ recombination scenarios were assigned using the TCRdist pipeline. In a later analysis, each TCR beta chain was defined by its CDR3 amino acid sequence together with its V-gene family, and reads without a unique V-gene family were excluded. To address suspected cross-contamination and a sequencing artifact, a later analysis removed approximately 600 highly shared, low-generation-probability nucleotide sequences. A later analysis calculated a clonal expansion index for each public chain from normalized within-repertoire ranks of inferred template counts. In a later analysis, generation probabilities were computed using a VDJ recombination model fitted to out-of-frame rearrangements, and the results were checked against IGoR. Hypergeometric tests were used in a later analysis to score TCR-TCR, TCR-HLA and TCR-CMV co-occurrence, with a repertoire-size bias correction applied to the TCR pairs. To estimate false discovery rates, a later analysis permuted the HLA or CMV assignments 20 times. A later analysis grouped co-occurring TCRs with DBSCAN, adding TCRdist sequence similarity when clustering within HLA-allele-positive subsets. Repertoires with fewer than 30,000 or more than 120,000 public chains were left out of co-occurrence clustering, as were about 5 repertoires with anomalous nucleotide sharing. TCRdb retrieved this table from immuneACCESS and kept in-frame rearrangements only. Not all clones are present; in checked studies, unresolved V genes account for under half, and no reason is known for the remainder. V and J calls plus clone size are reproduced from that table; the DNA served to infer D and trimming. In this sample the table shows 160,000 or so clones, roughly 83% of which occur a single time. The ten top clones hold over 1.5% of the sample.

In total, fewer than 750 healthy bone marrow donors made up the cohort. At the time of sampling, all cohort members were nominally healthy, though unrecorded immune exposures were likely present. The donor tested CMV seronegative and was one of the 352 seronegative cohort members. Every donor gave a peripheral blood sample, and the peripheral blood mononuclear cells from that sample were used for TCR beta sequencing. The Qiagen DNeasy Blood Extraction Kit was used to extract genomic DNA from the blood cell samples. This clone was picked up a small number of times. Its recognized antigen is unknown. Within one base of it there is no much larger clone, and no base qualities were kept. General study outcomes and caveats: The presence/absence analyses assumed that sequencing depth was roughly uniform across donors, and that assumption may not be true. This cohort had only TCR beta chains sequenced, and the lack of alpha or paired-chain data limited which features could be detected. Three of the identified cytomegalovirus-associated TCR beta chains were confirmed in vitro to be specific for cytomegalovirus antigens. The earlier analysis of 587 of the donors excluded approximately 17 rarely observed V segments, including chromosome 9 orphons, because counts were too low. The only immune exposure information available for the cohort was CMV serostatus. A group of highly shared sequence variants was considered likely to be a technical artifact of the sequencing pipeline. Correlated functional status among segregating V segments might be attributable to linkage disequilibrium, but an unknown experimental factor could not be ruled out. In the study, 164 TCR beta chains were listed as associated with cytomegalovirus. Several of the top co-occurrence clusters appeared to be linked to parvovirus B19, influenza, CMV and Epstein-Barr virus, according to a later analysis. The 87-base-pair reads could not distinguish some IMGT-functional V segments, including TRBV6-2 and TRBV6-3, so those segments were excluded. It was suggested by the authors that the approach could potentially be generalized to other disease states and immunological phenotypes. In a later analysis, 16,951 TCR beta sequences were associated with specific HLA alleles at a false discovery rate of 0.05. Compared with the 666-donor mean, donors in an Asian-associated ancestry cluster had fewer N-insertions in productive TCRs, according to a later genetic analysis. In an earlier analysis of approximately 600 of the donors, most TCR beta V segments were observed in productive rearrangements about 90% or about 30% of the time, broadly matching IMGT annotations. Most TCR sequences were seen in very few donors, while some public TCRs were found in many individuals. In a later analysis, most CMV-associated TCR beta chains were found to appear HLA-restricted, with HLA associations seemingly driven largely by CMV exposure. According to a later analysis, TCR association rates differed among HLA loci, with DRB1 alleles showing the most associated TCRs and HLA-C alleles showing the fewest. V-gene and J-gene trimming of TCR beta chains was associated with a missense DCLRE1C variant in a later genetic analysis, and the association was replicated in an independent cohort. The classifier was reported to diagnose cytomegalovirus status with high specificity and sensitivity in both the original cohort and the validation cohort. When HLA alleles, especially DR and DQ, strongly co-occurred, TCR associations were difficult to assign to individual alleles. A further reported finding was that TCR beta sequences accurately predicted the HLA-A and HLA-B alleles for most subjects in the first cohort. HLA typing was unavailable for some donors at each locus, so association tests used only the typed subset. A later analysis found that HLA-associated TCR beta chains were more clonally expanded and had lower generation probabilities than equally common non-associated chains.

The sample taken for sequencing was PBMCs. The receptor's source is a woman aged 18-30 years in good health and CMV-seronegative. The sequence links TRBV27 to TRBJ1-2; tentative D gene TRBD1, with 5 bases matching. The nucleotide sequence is TGTGCCACCGCGGGGGGAAACAGTGGGGATGGCTACACCTTC. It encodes CATAGGNSGDGYTF.